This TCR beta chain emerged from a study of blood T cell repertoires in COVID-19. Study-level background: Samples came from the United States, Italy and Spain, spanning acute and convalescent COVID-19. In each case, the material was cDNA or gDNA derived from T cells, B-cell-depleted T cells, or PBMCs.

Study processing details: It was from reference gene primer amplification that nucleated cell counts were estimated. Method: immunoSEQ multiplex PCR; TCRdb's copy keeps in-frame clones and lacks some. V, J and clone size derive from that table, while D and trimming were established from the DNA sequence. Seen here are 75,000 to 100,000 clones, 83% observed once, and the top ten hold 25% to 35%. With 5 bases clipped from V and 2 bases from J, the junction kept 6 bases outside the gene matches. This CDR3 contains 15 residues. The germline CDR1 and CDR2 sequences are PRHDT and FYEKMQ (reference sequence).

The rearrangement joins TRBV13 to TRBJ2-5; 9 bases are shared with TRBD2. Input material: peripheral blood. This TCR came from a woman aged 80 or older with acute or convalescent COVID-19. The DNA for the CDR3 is TGTGCCAGCAGCCCGAGGCTAGCGGGACAAGAGACCCAGTACTTC. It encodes CASSPRLAGQETQYF.